This TCR beta chain was recovered during a study of blood T cell repertoires in COVID-19. Looking at the study overall: The samples span acute and convalescent COVID-19 from the United States, Italy and Spain. T cells, B-cell-depleted T cells, or PBMCs provided the cDNA or gDNA that served as material.

Methods used by the authors: Reference gene primer amplification in the assay estimated nucleated cell counts. TCRdb keeps only in-frame clones here, not all; method: immunoSEQ multiplex PCR. The DNA was the basis for D and trimming; V, J and clone size are from that table. This sample yields about 250,000 clones, of which around four fifths are seen a single time; roughly 8.7% belongs to the top ten. This clone was found a few times. Germline-derived CDR1 and CDR2 are SGHNT and YENEEA. V dropped 1 base and J dropped 14 bases, with 9 bases sitting between them. The CDR3 spans 11 residues. The sample comprised peripheral blood. The sequence derives from a man aged 40-49 years with active or convalescent COVID-19. V usage is TRBV11-3 and J usage is TRBJ2-4; D gene ambiguous. The CDR3 DNA sequence: TGTGCCAGCAGCTTAGGAGTGGGCAAGTACTTC. Translation: CASSLGVGKYF.